The sequence of this T cell receptor (beta chain) was determined in a study of CD8 T cells in Susac syndrome. The CDR3 contains 13 residues. Germline V gene sequence: CDR1 LNHDA, CDR2 SQIVND (reference sequence). Trimming took 9 bases from V and 5 from J, leaving 17 bases between them. An amount of RNA that ranged from about 0.45 to 1 ug was reverse transcribed with random hexamers. TCRdb processed the immunoSEQ multiplex PCR reads anew with MiXCR; each CDR3 protein has one entry. This table holds around 150,000 distinct CDR3 sequences, more than 85% found once. The sequence derives from a human donor with Susac syndrome. The chain recombines TRBV19 with TRBJ2-7, with D possibly TRBD1 on 5 matching bases. Specimen: CD8+ T cells from PBMCs. As DNA, the CDR3 is TGTGCCAGCGCCAGGCAGGGCTTGAACGAGCAGTACTTC. It specifies CASARQGLNEQYF.